This TCR beta chain was captured by sequencing in a study of T-cell memory formation after mild COVID-19. Study details: Clustering of TCRs was largely donor specific.

Germline assignment: CDR1 MNHNS and CDR2 SASEGT. The CDR3 runs to 13 residues. The V gene lost 7 bases and the J gene lost 3 bases, with 10 bases spanning the gap. cDNA libraries for TCR alpha and TCR beta, carrying sample barcodes and UMIs, came from 5'RACE with constant-segment primers. TCRdb independently ran MiXCR on the 5' RACE reads; one entry per CDR3 protein. Here the sample spans about 110,000 distinct CDR3 sequences, roughly 19% being singletons. A word on this clonotype: Its antigen is unknown.

Regarding the study as a whole: Clones that contracted from day 15 to 85 had balanced CD4/CD8; later expanders were CD4+ biased.

This sequence originates from a man aged 18 to 30 who had mild COVID-19 (a few samples of this study predate the infection). Cell type and time point are not known. This sequence joins TRBV6-1 and TRBJ1-5; D gene unclear. Sequencing was carried out using PBMCs or a T cell subset sorted from them (not recorded which). The CDR3 DNA follows: TGTGCCAGCAACAATCGGCACAATCAGCCCCAGCATTTT. Protein: CASNNRHNQPQHF.